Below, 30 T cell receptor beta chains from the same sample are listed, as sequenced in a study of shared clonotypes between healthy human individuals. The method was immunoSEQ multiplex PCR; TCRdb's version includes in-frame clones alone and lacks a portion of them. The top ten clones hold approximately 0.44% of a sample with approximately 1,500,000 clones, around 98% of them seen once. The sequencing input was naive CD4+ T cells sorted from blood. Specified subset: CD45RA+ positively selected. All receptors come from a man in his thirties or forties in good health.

The CDR3 sequence is CASSSRTRTDTQYF. The DNA for the CDR3 is TGTGCCAGCAGCTCAAGGACACGGACAGATACGCAGTATTTT. The chain employs TRBV11-2 and TRBJ2-3, with D maybe TRBD1 (5 bases). Germline values: CDR1 SGHAT, CDR2 FQNNGV. The CDR3 spans 14 residues. The germline V and J ends were trimmed by 4 bases and 3 bases, with 11 bases remaining between them. Using reference TRBV11-2 and TRBJ2-3 for the parts outside the CDR3, the full variable domain is EAGVAQSPRYKIIEKRQSVAFWCNPISGHATLYWYQQILGQGPKLLIQFQNNGVVDDSQLPKDRFSAERLKGVDSTLKIQPAKLEDSAVYLCASSSRTRTDTQYFGPGTRLTVL.

CDR3 bases: TGTGCCACCAGCAGAGACCCTAAGACAGGGCCCCCACGGGGGTATGGCTACACCTTC. Protein: CATSRDPKTGPPRGYGYTF. The V and J genes are TRBV15 and TRBJ1-2; 7 bases agree with TRBD1. J gave up 5 bases and V 0 bases, and 18 bases lay outside the gene matches. The CDR3 totals 19 residues. CDR1 is LNHNV and CDR2 is YYDKDF in the germline V gene (reference sequence). Full variable domain (missing parts from reference TRBV15 and TRBJ1-2): DAMVIQNPRYQVTQFGKPVTLSCSQTLNHNVMYWYQQKSSQAPKLLFHYYDKDFNNEADTPDNFQSRRPNTSFCFLDIRSPGLGDTAMYLCATSRDPKTGPPRGYGYTFGSGTRLTVV.

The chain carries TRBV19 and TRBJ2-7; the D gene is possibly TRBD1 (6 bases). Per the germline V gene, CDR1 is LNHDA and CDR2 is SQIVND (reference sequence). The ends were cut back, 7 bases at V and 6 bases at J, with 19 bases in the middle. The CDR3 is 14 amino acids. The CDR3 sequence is CASNDQGWVGEQYF. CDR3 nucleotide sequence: TGTGCCAGTAATGACCAGGGGTGGGTCGGCGAGCAGTACTTC.

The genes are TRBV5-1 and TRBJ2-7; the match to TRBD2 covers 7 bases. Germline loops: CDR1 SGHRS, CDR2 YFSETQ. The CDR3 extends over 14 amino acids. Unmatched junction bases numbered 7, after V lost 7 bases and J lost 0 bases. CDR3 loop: CASRDVAGSYEQYF. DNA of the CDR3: TGCGCCAGCCGTGACGTAGCGGGCTCCTACGAGCAGTACTTC.

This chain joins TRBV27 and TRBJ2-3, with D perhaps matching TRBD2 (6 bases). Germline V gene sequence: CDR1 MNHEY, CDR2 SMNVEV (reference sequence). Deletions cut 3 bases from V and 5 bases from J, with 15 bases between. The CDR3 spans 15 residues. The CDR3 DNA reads TGTGCCAGCAGTTTCAGCGGGCTTAGGAGAGATACGCAGTATTTT. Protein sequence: CASSFSGLRRDTQYF.

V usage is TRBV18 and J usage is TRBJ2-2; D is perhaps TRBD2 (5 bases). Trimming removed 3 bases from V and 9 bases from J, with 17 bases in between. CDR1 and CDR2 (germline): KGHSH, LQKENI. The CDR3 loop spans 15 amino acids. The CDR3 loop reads CASSPSGGDKWELFF. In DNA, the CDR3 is TGTGCCAGCTCACCGAGTGGAGGAGACAAGTGGGAGCTGTTTTTT.

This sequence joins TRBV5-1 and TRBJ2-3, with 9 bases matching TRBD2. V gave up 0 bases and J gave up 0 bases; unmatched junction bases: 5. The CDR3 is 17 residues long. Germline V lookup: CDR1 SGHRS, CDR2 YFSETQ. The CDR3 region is CASSLAASGTSTDTQYF. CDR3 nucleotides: TGCGCCAGCAGCTTGGCCGCTAGCGGGACTAGCACAGATACGCAGTATTTT.

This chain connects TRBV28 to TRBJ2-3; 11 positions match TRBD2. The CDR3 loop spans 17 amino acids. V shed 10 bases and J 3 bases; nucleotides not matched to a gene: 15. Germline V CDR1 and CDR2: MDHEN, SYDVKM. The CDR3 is CATVEASGRYGTDTQYF. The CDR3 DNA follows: TGTGCCACCGTCGAGGCTAGCGGGAGGTATGGGACAGATACGCAGTATTTT.

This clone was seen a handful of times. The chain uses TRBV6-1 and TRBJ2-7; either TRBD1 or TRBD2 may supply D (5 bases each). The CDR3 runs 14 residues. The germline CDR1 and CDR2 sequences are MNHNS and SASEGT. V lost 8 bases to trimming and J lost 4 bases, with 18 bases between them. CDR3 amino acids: CASHPGTILYEQYF. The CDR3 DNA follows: TGTGCCAGCCACCCCGGGACGATTCTATACGAGCAGTACTTC.

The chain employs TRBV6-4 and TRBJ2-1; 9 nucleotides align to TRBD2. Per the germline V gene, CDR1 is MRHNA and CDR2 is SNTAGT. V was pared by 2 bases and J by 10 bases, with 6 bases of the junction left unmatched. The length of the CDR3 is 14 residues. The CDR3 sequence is CASSDGGRAGEQFF. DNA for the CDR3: TGTGCCAGCAGTGACGGCGGGAGGGCCGGGGAGCAGTTCTTC.

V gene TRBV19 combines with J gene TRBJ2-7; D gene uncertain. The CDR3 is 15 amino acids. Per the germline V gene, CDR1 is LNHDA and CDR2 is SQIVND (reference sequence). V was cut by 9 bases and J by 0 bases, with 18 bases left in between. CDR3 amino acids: CASAALGGSSYEQYF. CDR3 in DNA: TGTGCCAGCGCCGCTTTGGGCGGAAGCTCCTACGAGCAGTACTTC.

The CDR3 protein is CASSPPGREVAFF. Written as DNA, the CDR3 is TGTGCCAGCTCACCCCCGGGTAGGGAGGTAGCTTTCTTT. The gene calls are TRBV18 and TRBJ1-1; D remains ambiguous. In germline, CDR1 is KGHSH, CDR2 LQKENI. V was cut by 3 bases and J by 10 bases, with 15 bases left in between. This CDR3 region has 13 residues. The variable domain in full, with the rest retrieved from reference TRBV18 and TRBJ1-1, is NAGVMQNPRHLVRRRGQEARLRCSPMKGHSHVYWYRQLPEEGLKFMVYLQKENIIDESGMPKERFSAEFPKEGPSILRIQQVVRGDSAAYFCASSPPGREVAFFGQGTRLTVV.

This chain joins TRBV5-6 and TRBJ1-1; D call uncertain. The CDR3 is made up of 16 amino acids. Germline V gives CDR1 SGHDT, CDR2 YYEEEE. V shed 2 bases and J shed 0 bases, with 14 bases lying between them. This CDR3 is CASSFTIRELNTEAFF. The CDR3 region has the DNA TGTGCCAGCAGCTTTACAATAAGGGAGTTGAACACTGAAGCTTTCTTT.

The CDR3 is CASSFGGLYEQYF. DNA for the CDR3: TGTGCCAGCAGTTTTGGGGGTTTGTACGAGCAGTACTTC. This chain joins TRBV27 and TRBJ2-7; D could derive from TRBD1 or TRBD2 (5 bases each). The V end lost 3 bases, the J end lost 4 bases, and 10 bases lay between the germline ends. In germline, CDR1 is MNHEY, CDR2 SMNVEV (reference sequence). The CDR3 runs 13 residues.

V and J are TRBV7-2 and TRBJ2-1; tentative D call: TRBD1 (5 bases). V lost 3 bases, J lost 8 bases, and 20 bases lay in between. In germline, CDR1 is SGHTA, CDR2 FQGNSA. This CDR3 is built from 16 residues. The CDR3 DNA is TGTGCCAGCAGCTTTAGAAGGGGTGGACCCTTAGATGAGCAGTTCTTC. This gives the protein CASSFRRGGPLDEQFF.

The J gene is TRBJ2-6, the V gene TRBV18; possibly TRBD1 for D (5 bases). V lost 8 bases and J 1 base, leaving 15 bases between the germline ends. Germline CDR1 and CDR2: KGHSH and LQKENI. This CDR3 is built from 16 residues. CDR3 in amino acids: CASPSIRVSGANVLTF. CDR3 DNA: TGTGCCAGCCCCTCGATCAGGGTATCTGGGGCCAACGTCCTGACTTTC.

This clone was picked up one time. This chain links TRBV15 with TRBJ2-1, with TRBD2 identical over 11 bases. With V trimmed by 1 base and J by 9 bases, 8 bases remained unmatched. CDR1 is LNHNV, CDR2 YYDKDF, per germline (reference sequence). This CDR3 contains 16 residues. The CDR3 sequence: CATSRGTSGSLGEQFF. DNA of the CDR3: TGTGCCACCAGCAGAGGAACTAGCGGGAGTCTTGGTGAGCAGTTCTTC. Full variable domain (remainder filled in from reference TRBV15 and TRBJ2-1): DAMVIQNPRYQVTQFGKPVTLSCSQTLNHNVMYWYQQKSSQAPKLLFHYYDKDFNNEADTPDNFQSRRPNTSFCFLDIRSPGLGDTAMYLCATSRGTSGSLGEQFFGPGTRLTVL.

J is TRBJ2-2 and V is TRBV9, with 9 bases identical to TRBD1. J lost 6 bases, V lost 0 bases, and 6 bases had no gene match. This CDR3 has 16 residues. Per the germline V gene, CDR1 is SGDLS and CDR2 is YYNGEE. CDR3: CASSVGGQGSAGELFF. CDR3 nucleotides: TGTGCCAGCAGCGTAGGGGGACAGGGCTCCGCCGGGGAGCTGTTTTTT.

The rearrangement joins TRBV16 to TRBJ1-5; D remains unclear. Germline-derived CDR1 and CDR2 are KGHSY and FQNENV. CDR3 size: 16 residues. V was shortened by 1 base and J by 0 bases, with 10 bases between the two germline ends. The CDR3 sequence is CASSQLVRNSNQPQHF. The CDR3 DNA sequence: TGTGCCAGCAGCCAATTGGTTAGGAATAGCAATCAGCCCCAGCATTTT. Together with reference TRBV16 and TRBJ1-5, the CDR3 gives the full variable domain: GEEVAQTPKHLVRGEGQKAKLYCAPIKGHSYVFWYQQVLKNEFKFLISFQNENVFDETGMPKERFSAKCLPNSPCSLEIQATKLEDSAVYFCASSQLVRNSNQPQHFGDGTRLSIL.

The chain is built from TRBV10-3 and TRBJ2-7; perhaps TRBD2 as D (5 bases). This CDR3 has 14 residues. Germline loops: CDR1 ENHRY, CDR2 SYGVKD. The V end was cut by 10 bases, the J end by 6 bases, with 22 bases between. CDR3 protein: CATCILEGSGEQYF. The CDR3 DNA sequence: TGTGCCACCTGCATACTAGAGGGCTCAGGCGAGCAGTACTTC.

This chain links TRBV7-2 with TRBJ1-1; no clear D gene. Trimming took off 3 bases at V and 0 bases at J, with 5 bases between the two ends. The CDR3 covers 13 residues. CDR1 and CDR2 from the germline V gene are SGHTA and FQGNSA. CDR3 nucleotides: TGTGCCAGCAGCTTCTGGATGAACACTGAAGCTTTCTTT. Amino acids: CASSFWMNTEAFF.

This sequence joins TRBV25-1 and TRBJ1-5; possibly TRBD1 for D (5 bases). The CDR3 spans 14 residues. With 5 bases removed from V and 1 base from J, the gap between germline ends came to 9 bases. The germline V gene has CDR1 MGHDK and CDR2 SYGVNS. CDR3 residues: CASSLWGSNQPQHF. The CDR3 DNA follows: TGTGCCAGCAGTCTCTGGGGCAGCAATCAGCCCCAGCATTTT.

CDR3 DNA sequence: TGTGCCAGCAGAACCCTGGGACAGGTGGGGCCCTACGAGCAGTACTTC. It is translated as CASRTLGQVGPYEQYF. The V gene is TRBV11-2, the J gene TRBJ2-7, with 8 nucleotides matching TRBD1. V dropped 6 bases and J dropped 2; count of bases not matched to a gene: 12. CDR1 is SGHAT and CDR2 is FQNNGV in the germline V gene. The CDR3 is 16 residues long. Filled out from reference TRBV11-2 and TRBJ2-7, the complete variable domain reads EAGVAQSPRYKIIEKRQSVAFWCNPISGHATLYWYQQILGQGPKLLIQFQNNGVVDDSQLPKDRFSAERLKGVDSTLKIQPAKLEDSAVYLCASRTLGQVGPYEQYFGPGTRLTVT.

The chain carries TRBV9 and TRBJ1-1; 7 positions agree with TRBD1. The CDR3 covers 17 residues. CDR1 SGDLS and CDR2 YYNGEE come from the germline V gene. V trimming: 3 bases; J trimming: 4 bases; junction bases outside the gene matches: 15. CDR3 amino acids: CASSALVSGGRSTEAFF. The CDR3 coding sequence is TGTGCCAGCAGCGCCCTGGTTTCAGGGGGGCGGAGCACTGAAGCTTTCTTT.

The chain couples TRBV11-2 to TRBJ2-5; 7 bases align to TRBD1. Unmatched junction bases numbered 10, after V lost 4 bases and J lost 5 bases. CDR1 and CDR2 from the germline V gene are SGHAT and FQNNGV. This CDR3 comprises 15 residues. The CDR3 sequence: CASSSGQAPLETQYF. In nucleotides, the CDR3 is TGTGCCAGCAGCTCCGGACAGGCGCCATTGGAGACCCAGTACTTC.

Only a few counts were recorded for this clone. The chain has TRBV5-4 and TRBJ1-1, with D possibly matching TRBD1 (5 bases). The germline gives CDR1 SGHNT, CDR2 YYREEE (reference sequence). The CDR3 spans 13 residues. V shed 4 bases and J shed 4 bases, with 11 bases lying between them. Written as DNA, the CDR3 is TGTGCCAGCAGCGCGCAGGGAGTCACTGAAGCTTTCTTT. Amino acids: CASSAQGVTEAFF.

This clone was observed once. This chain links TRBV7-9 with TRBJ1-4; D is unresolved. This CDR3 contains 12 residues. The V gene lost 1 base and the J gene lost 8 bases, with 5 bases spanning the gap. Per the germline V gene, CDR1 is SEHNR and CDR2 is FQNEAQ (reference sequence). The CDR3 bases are TGTGCCAGCAGCTTAGTAAGGGAAAAACTGTTTTTT. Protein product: CASSLVREKLFF.

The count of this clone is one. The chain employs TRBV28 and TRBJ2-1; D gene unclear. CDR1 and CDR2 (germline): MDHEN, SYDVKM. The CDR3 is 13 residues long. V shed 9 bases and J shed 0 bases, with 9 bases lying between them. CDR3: CASEVPSYNEQFF. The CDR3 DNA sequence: TGTGCCAGTGAGGTACCCTCCTACAATGAGCAGTTCTTC.

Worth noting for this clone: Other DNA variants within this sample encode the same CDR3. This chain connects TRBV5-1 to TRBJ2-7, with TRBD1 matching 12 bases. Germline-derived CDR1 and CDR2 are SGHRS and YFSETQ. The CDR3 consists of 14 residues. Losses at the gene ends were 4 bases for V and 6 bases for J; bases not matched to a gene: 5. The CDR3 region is CASSLGTGGAEQYF. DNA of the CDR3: TGCGCCAGCAGCCTGGGGACAGGGGGCGCCGAGCAGTACTTC. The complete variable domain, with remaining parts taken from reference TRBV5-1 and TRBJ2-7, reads KAGVTQTPRYLIKTRGQQVTLSCSPISGHRSVSWYQQTPGQGLQFLFEYFSETQRNKGNFPGRFSGRQFSNSRSEMNVSTLELGDSALYLCASSLGTGGAEQYFGPGTRLTVT.

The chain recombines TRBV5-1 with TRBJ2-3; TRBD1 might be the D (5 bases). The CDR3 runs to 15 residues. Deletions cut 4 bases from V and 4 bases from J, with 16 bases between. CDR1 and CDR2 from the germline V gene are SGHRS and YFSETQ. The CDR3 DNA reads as TGCGCCAGCAGCCTTCTGTCCAGGGTAGCAGATACGCAGTATTTT. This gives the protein CASSLLSRVADTQYF. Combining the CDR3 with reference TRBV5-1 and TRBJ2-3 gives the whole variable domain KAGVTQTPRYLIKTRGQQVTLSCSPISGHRSVSWYQQTPGQGLQFLFEYFSETQRNKGNFPGRFSGRQFSNSRSEMNVSTLELGDSALYLCASSLLSRVADTQYFGPGTRLTVL.